Listed here are 29 T cell receptor beta chains from one sample, sequenced in a study of radiation and T cells in renal cell carcinoma. Time point defined: blood 2 weeks post-SBRT. Treatment: 15 Gy SBRT to primary tumor, nephrectomy 4 weeks later. Measured with immunoSEQ multiplex PCR; TCRdb has only the in-frame clones, and not every one. The repertoire holds tens of thousands of clones, with roughly 78% as singletons. Sequenced material: blood, taken from a patient whose treatment included radiotherapy and nephrectomy. The source of these receptors is a woman in her 70s with renal cell carcinoma.

The chain recombines TRBV19 with TRBJ1-1; a possible D gene is TRBD1 (6 bases). CDR1 LNHDA and CDR2 SQIVND come from the germline V gene (reference sequence). The CDR3 is 13 residues long. Trimming shortened V by 6 bases and J by 1 base, and 9 bases separated the two germline ends. CDR3 in DNA: TGTGCCAGTAGGGACAGACCGAACACTGAAGCTTTCTTT. Translated: CASRDRPNTEAFF.

The CDR3 loop is CASSPIEDRGLEQYF. The CDR3 region has the DNA TGTGCCAGCTCACCAATTGAGGACAGGGGGCTCGAGCAGTACTTC. The chain links TRBV18 to TRBJ2-7; 11 nucleotides line up with TRBD1. With V trimmed by 2 bases and J by 6 bases, 6 bases remained unmatched. The CDR3 length is 15 residues. Germline CDR1 and CDR2: KGHSH and LQKENI.

The V gene is TRBV5-1, the J gene TRBJ1-3; 7 bases fit TRBD1. The germline V gene encodes CDR1 SGHRS and CDR2 YFSETQ. V dropped 0 bases and J dropped 0; count of bases not matched to a gene: 6. CDR3 length: 17 amino acids. The CDR3 region is CASSLASTGLSGNTIYF. The DNA for the CDR3 is TGCGCCAGCAGCTTGGCCTCGACAGGGCTCTCTGGAAACACCATATATTTT.

The rearrangement links TRBV19 to TRBJ2-5, with D perhaps given as TRBD1 or TRBD2 (7 bases each). The CDR3 extends over 15 amino acids. Germline V gene sequence: CDR1 LNHDA, CDR2 SQIVND (reference sequence). With 7 bases removed from V and 2 bases from J, the gap between germline ends came to 17 bases. The CDR3 region is CASTQTGRGQETQYF. The DNA of the CDR3 is TGTGCCAGTACCCAGACAGGGAGGGGTCAAGAGACCCAGTACTTC. The full variable domain, rest sourced from reference TRBV19 and TRBJ2-5, is DGGITQSPKYLFRKEGQNVTLSCEQNLNHDAMYWYRQDPGQGLRLIYYSQIVNDFQKGDIAEGYSVSREKKESFPLTVTSAQKNPTAFYLCASTQTGRGQETQYFGPGTRLLVL.

The V and J genes are TRBV7-9 and TRBJ2-3; D is ambiguous. CDR1 and CDR2 (germline): SEHNR, FQNEAQ (reference sequence). This CDR3 spans 15 amino acids. V lost 0 bases and J 1 base, leaving 8 bases between the germline ends. CDR3 nucleotides: TGTGCCAGCAGCTTAGCGCTTGGTGGCACAGATACGCAGTATTTT. The encoded protein is CASSLALGGTDTQYF. The complete variable domain, with remaining parts taken from reference TRBV7-9 and TRBJ2-3, reads DTGVSQNPRHKITKRGQNVTFRCDPISEHNRLYWYRQTLGQGPEFLTYFQNEAQLEKSRLLSDRFSAERPKGSFSTLEIQRTEQGDSAMYLCASSLALGGTDTQYFGPGTRLTVL.

This clone was seen only once. One end of the junction is discordant with germline, which a read error may explain. The chain links TRBV15 to TRBJ2-1; D not certain. CDR1 is LNHNV, CDR2 YYDKDF, per germline (reference sequence). This CDR3 has 12 amino acids. The CDR3 reads CATSRDRPSRVF. The CDR3 DNA reads as TGTGCCACCAGCAGAGATCGGCCGAGTAGGGTCTTC.

This CDR3 reads CASSSPSQETQYF. The DNA of the CDR3 is TGTGCCAGCAGCTCCCCGAGCCAAGAGACCCAGTACTTC. This chain connects TRBV5-4 to TRBJ2-5; D not resolved. V was pared by 3 bases and J by 1 base, with 7 bases between. The germline CDR1 and CDR2 sequences are SGHNT and YYREEE (reference sequence). This CDR3 contains 13 residues. Together with reference TRBV5-4 and TRBJ2-5, the CDR3 gives the full variable domain: ETGVTQSPTHLIKTRGQQVTLRCSSQSGHNTVSWYQQALGQGPQFIFQYYREEENGRGNFPPRFSGLQFPNYSSELNVNALELDDSALYLCASSSPSQETQYFGPGTRLLVL.

This sequence joins TRBV6-6 and TRBJ2-1; 7 nucleotides line up with TRBD1. This CDR3 region has 14 residues. The ends lost 7 bases at V and 0 bases at J; junction bases unmatched: 3. Germline CDR1 MNHNY, CDR2 SVGAGI (reference sequence). CDR3: CASIPGGSYNEQFF. CDR3 sequence (DNA): TGTGCCAGCATCCCAGGGGGCTCCTACAATGAGCAGTTCTTC.

This chain connects TRBV5-1 to TRBJ1-1; no clear D gene. CDR1 SGHRS and CDR2 YFSETQ come from the germline V gene. The CDR3 totals 14 residues. The germline V and J ends were trimmed by 8 bases and 3 bases, with 17 bases remaining between them. CDR3 sequence (DNA): TGCGCCAGTGTAGACACTCCGGGCTACACTGAAGCTTTCTTT. Amino acid sequence: CASVDTPGYTEAFF.

The V gene is TRBV12-5, the J gene TRBJ2-7; 7 nucleotides line up with TRBD2. This CDR3 has 16 amino acids. Germline assignment: CDR1 LGHNT and CDR2 FRNRAP. Germline trimming cut 0 bases from V and 2 bases from J; bases unmatched to any gene: 7. CDR3 in DNA: TGTGCTAGTGGTTTGGTACGAACGGGAGGAGCCTACGAGCAGTACTTC. It codes for CASGLVRTGGAYEQYF.

This chain connects TRBV7-2 to TRBJ2-3; 12 bases map to TRBD2. The germline V gene has CDR1 SGHTA and CDR2 FQGNSA. Germline trimming cut 3 bases from V and 2 bases from J; bases unmatched to any gene: 12. The CDR3 is made up of 19 amino acids. CDR3 protein: CASSFWLAGGRTVTDTQYF. CDR3 bases: TGTGCCAGCAGCTTTTGGCTAGCGGGAGGGAGAACAGTCACAGATACGCAGTATTTT.

The rearrangement joins TRBV11-3 to TRBJ2-2; D perhaps matches TRBD1 (5 bases). The length of the CDR3 is 13 residues. V was pared by 3 bases and J by 7 bases, with 9 bases between. The germline V gene encodes CDR1 SGHNT and CDR2 YENEEA. CDR3 coding DNA: TGTGCCAGCAGCTTCGAAGGGGTCGGGGAGCTGTTTTTT. Amino acid sequence: CASSFEGVGELFF.

This chain connects TRBV19 to TRBJ2-1; 10 positions match TRBD2. Looked up from germline, CDR1 is LNHDA and CDR2 is SQIVND (reference sequence). Trimming took 0 bases from V and 4 from J; bases not matched to a gene: 3. The CDR3 consists of 16 residues. The CDR3 coding sequence is TGTGCCAGTAGTATAGAAACTAGCGGGGCGTACAATGAGCAGTTCTTC. Encoded protein: CASSIETSGAYNEQFF.

This chain connects TRBV11-2 to TRBJ2-7; TRBD2 matches 11 bases. V lost 1 base to trimming and J lost 4 bases; unmatched junction nucleotides: 6. The germline V gene has CDR1 SGHAT and CDR2 FQNNGV. This CDR3 has 16 amino acids. The DNA of the CDR3 is TGTGCCAGCAGCTTAGCTGTACTAGCGGGAGTTTACGAGCAGTACTTC. Its protein product is CASSLAVLAGVYEQYF.

This clone occurred a few times. This chain uses TRBV30 with TRBJ1-1; D is undetermined. V lost 0 bases to trimming and J lost 5 bases, with 10 bases between them. The CDR3 is 13 residues long. The germline V gene encodes CDR1 GTSNPN and CDR2 SVGIG (reference sequence). The CDR3 loop is CAWSVSSDTEAFF. The CDR3 DNA reads as TGTGCCTGGAGTGTATCGAGTGATACTGAAGCTTTCTTT.

This clone was observed a few times. The rearrangement joins TRBV6-1 to TRBJ2-7, with D maybe TRBD1 (5 bases). The CDR3 loop spans 13 amino acids. Germline V gene lookup returns CDR1 MNHNS and CDR2 SASEGT. The ends were cut back, 6 bases at V and 4 bases at J, with 13 bases in the middle. The CDR3 nucleotides read TGTGCCAGCAGACTACCTTCAGGGTACGAGCAGTACTTC. This gives the protein CASRLPSGYEQYF.

The chain employs TRBV18 and TRBJ2-3, with TRBD1 matching 7 bases. This CDR3 contains 14 residues. Germline V gene sequence: CDR1 KGHSH, CDR2 LQKENI. V trimming: 5 bases; J trimming: 4 bases; junction bases outside the gene matches: 6. The CDR3 DNA reads as TGTGCCAGCTCAGCCGGACAGGCCGCAGATACGCAGTATTTT. It is translated as CASSAGQAADTQYF.

The chain links TRBV18 to TRBJ1-4; D remains ambiguous. The ends were cut back, 3 bases at V and 3 bases at J, with 17 bases in the middle. The CDR3 is 17 amino acids. Per germline, CDR1 KGHSH and CDR2 LQKENI. The CDR3 sequence is CASSPPNSDNANEKLFF. Written as DNA, the CDR3 is TGTGCCAGCTCACCTCCTAATTCCGACAACGCTAATGAAAAACTGTTTTTT.

CDR3 nucleotide sequence: TGTGCCAGCAGCCAAGAATACCGAGAGACCCAGTACTTC. It translates to CASSQEYRETQYF. The chain has TRBV14 and TRBJ2-5, with D hard to call. V lost 0 bases and J 4 bases, leaving 6 bases between the germline ends. In germline, CDR1 is SGHDN, CDR2 FVKESK. The CDR3 has 13 residues. Variable domain in full (rest from reference TRBV14 and TRBJ2-5): EAGVTQFPSHSVIEKGQTVTLRCDPISGHDNLYWYRRVMGKEIKFLLHFVKESKQDESGMPNNRFLAERTGGTYSTLKVQPAELEDSGVYFCASSQEYRETQYFGPGTRLLVL.

The chain carries TRBV5-1 and TRBJ2-5, with D perhaps TRBD1 or TRBD2 (5 bases each). V lost 6 bases and J 3 bases, leaving 12 bases between the germline ends. The CDR3 runs to 13 residues. Germline CDR1 SGHRS, CDR2 YFSETQ. The CDR3 here is CASTTGTKETQYF. CDR3 bases: TGCGCCAGCACTACCGGGACCAAAGAGACCCAGTACTTC.

The CDR3 loop reads CASSLGTGDPGELFF. The CDR3 DNA sequence: TGTGCCAGCAGCTTAGGGACAGGGGATCCCGGGGAGCTGTTTTTT. The chain is built from TRBV7-2 and TRBJ2-2; TRBD1 agrees at 9 bases. Per the germline V gene, CDR1 is SGHTA and CDR2 is FQGNSA. The CDR3 is made up of 15 amino acids. After removal of 1 base from V and 6 bases from J, the junction contained 3 bases not matched to a gene.

Comments on this clone: The limits of the CDR3 on the DNA are not certain, so only TCRdb's listed CDR3 is given. The CDR3 loop is CASSTSTGSDGYTF. This chain connects TRBV6-6 to TRBJ1-2; the D call of TRBD1 is as the table states it, not checked on the DNA. Inclusive of both ends, the CDR3 amounts to 14 amino acids. The V gene's germline CDR1 is MNHNY and CDR2 SVGAGI (reference sequence).

This chain connects TRBV18 to TRBJ1-2, with D perhaps TRBD1 (6 bases). Trimming took off 1 base at V and 5 bases at J, with 11 bases between the two ends. Per germline, CDR1 KGHSH and CDR2 LQKENI. This CDR3 comprises 14 residues. In nucleotides, the CDR3 is TGTGCCAGCTCACCACGGACAGAGGCGTATGGCTACACCTTC. Its translation is CASSPRTEAYGYTF.

The V and J genes are TRBV7-9 and TRBJ1-2; maybe TRBD1 (6 bases). Trimming removed 5 bases from V and 3 bases from J, with 19 bases in between. This CDR3 contains 16 residues. Germline V CDR1 and CDR2: SEHNR, FQNEAQ (reference sequence). The DNA for the CDR3 is TGTGCCAGCAGCCCATCACAGGGCCAGCTCTACTATGGCTACACCTTC. Amino acids: CASSPSQGQLYYGYTF.

In this sample, this clone turned up a few times. The chain uses TRBV10-3 and TRBJ2-5, with 8 bases lining up with TRBD2. The J segment lost 2 bases and the V segment lost 2 bases, leaving 4 bases of the junction unmatched. Germline V gene lookup returns CDR1 ENHRY and CDR2 SYGVKD. This CDR3 is built from 15 residues. The chain's CDR3 is CAISERPSGQETQYF. The CDR3 DNA reads as TGTGCCATCAGTGAGAGGCCTAGCGGGCAAGAGACCCAGTACTTC.

Written as DNA, the CDR3 is TGTGCCTGGAGAGGGGGCGGCCCGTACCAAGAGACCCAGTACTTC. Residues: CAWRGGGPYQETQYF. V gene TRBV30 combines with J gene TRBJ2-5; 7 bases are shared with TRBD1. V dropped 3 bases and J dropped 0; count of bases not matched to a gene: 7. Per germline, CDR1 GTSNPN and CDR2 SVGIG (reference sequence). CDR3 size: 15 residues.

This clone was seen repeatedly, ten times or more. The CDR3 DNA follows: TGTGCCAGCAGTCCGCTAATGGAGAACACTGAAGCTTTCTTT. This sequence encodes CASSPLMENTEAFF. The chain couples TRBV27 to TRBJ1-1; D gene uncertain. V was trimmed by 5 bases and J by 1 base, leaving 11 bases between them. The length of the CDR3 is 14 residues. From germline, CDR1 is MNHEY and CDR2 SMNVEV (reference sequence).

V and J are TRBV7-2 and TRBJ1-4; D remains unclear. The CDR3 spans 17 residues. Germline V gene data show CDR1 as SGHTA and CDR2 as FQGNSA. The germline V and J ends were trimmed by 1 base and 7 bases, with 19 bases remaining between them. The CDR3 spells CASSLGPGVGLSEKLFF. The CDR3 DNA follows: TGTGCCAGCAGCTTAGGACCCGGGGTTGGGTTAAGTGAAAAACTGTTTTTT.

V gene TRBV7-2 combines with J gene TRBJ1-2; TRBD1 is a possible D gene (5 bases). Germline V gene sequence: CDR1 SGHTA, CDR2 FQGNSA. V was cut by 5 bases and J by 4 bases, with 20 bases left in between. The CDR3 has 16 residues. The CDR3 DNA reads as TGTGCCAGCAGCACTACCCACGGAGGGGCGAGCTATGGCTACACCTTC. It is translated as CASSTTHGGASYGYTF.